A selection of T cell receptor beta chains follows, all from one sample in a study of blood T cell repertoires in COVID-19. TCRdb's table, derived via immunoSEQ multiplex PCR, lists solely in-frame clones and lacks some. Counted here are some 73,000 clones, about nine tenths occurring once; the ten biggest clones make up about an eighth. The specimen sequenced was peripheral blood. These TCRs come from a woman aged 55-75 years with acute or convalescent COVID-19. Each CDR3 is given without its conserved first and last residue. The order of the fields is V gene, CDR3 protein.

>TRBV5-6
ASSPSGGPEQY
>TRBV19
ASSPGQPYEQY
>TRBV6-5
ASTRGGEGTEAF
>TRBV6-6
ASRTRQANEQF
>TRBV5-1
ASSFGTGETGELF
>TRBV20-1
SADRADEQY
>TRBV24-1
AAAGKGTDTQY
>TRBV18
ASSPTGNTEAF
>TRBV13
ASSSLSRVDGYT
>TRBV11-2
ASSLVWSLGSPLH
>TRBV18
ASSARELYEQY
>TRBV5-1
ASSLGVTSAPDTQY
>TRBV27
AISTGDPNSPLH
>TRBV12-5
ASGLVSGEHYEQY
>TRBV18
ASSPRGSGANVLT
>TRBV7-2
ASSLALDRGRGYGYT
>TRBV2
ASRRTAGGGTEAF
>TRBV2
ASSSIQGPNEKLF
>TRBV28
ASTGQGFAGYT
>TRBV19
ASRGTGLSNQPQH
>TRBV2
ASRTYQETQY
>TRBV5-1
ASSLAGMRDTGELF
>TRBV7-9
ASSLVQGAVTEAF
>TRBV11-1
ASSQRGTYEQY
>TRBV18
ASSPRTDTGELF
>TRBV7-2
ASSSLAGGISETQY
>TRBV6-1
ASSESGQVNEQF
>TRBV19
ASSPVAGNEQF
>TRBV7-3
ASSSHRGGVFNEQF
>TRBV24-1
ATSDGTGELF
>TRBV5-1
ASSDGTRGTEAF
>TRBV3-1/TRBV3-2
ASGWTSPDTQY
>TRBV5-1
ASRGSLVETDTQY
>TRBV7-2
ASSPLAGAYNEQF
>TRBV7-2
ASSQTAGGNSPLH
>TRBV7-2
ASSSAGVPQETQY
>TRBV29-1
SVVGGGRSHEQY
>TRBV7-9
ASSLDATGLFEKLF
>TRBV5-4
ASSSTGTDEQY
>TRBV3-1/TRBV3-2
ASSQSPGTLGGELF
>TRBV6-5
ASSSPGTGFPGELF
>TRBV29-1
SVEDLTGLA
>TRBV5-1
ASSHSPGGTGPEETQY
>TRBV11-2
ASSLELAGPYEQY
>TRBV3-1/TRBV3-2
ASSQVWDLQETQY
>TRBV5-1
ASSSRGGAGTGELF
>TRBV3-1/TRBV3-2
ASSQPTQGNYYGYT
>TRBV28
ASSLWDRVTTEAF
>TRBV6-5
ASSSPGGYNEQF
>TRBV2
ASNNGRSSSNTGELF
>TRBV3-1/TRBV3-2
ASSQDSFGNTIY
>TRBV5-1
ASSLSGEYNEQF
>TRBV4-1
ASSQSPSTDTQY
>TRBV28
ASSSPQGQRYEQY
>TRBV19
ASSWTGGNSPLH
>TRBV6-2/TRBV6-3
ASSRTGQPTHEQY
>TRBV7-9
ASSLRKRGGADTQY
>TRBV29-1
SVGQGASYEQY
>TRBV3-1/TRBV3-2
ASSQGTLTGANVLT